Below, 3 T cell receptor beta chains from the same sample are listed, as sequenced in a study of OX40 agonist ivuxolimab in advanced cancers. Libraries were prepared by immunoSEQ multiplex PCR; TCRdb keeps only in-frame clonotypes and omits some of them. The table lists roughly 70,000 clones, around 89% of them singletons. This specimen consisted of CD4+ or CD8+ T cells sorted from blood, obtained in a trial of the OX40 agonist ivuxolimab. The receptors were gathered from an adult with an advanced solid tumor such as melanoma, head and neck, liver or kidney cancer.

The chain is built from TRBV7-2 and TRBJ1-1, with D uncertain. The CDR3 length is 14 residues. Germline CDR1 reads SGHTA; CDR2 reads FQGNSA. The V and J ends lost 1 base and 5 bases respectively, with 11 bases between them. Written as DNA, the CDR3 is TGTGCCAGCAGCTTAGTACTCGGGATTACTGAAGCTTTCTTT. Its protein is CASSLVLGITEAFF.

This chain joins TRBV6-5 and TRBJ1-4; D is possibly TRBD1 (6 bases). Germline V gives CDR1 MNHEY, CDR2 SVGAGI. The CDR3 length is 16 residues. The germline V and J ends were trimmed by 0 bases and 8 bases, with 16 bases remaining between them. CDR3 sequence reads: CASSYSWGPEGEKLFF. DNA for the CDR3: TGTGCCAGCAGTTACTCTTGGGGGCCTGAAGGCGAAAAACTGTTTTTT.

This chain's CDR3 is CASKAGRLRDSYTF. DNA for the CDR3: TGTGCCAGCAAAGCAGGACGGTTACGTGATAGCTACACCTTC. The V call is TRBV6-5, the J call TRBJ1-2; D is ambiguous. Looked up from germline, CDR1 is MNHEY and CDR2 is SVGAGI. V lost 7 bases, J lost 9 bases, and 21 bases lay in between. The CDR3 is 14 residues long.